This TCR beta chain appears in the sequencing data of a study of naive and memory T cell subsets. After the first PCR, alpha and beta chain libraries were processed separately. Cells stained for CD3, CD4, CD8, CD45RA and CD27 were sorted into four subsets. There are 9 residues in the CDR3. Trimming pared 4 bases from V and 6 bases from J, leaving 0 bases between. CDR1 and CDR2 from the germline V gene are MNHEY and SMNVEV (reference sequence). An equimolar mix of two oligonucleotides served as the beta constant-region primer for TRBC1 and TRBC2. A 12-nucleotide UMI and the SP2 primer were added to the cDNA 3' end by oligonucleotide ligation. TCRdb passed the UMI-ligation and nested PCR reads through MiXCR, listing each CDR3 protein once. Altogether about 90,000 distinct CDR3 sequences are present, around 7% being singletons, with the ten largest covering 1.5% to 2%. This clonotype was seen repeatedly, ten times or more.

The rearrangement joins TRBV27 to TRBJ1-1; D remains ambiguous. The sequenced sample was central memory CD4+ T cells from blood. The TCR sequence derives from a human donor in good health. This chain's CDR3 is CASSSEAFF. The CDR3 DNA follows: TGTGCCAGCAGTTCTGAAGCTTTCTTT.